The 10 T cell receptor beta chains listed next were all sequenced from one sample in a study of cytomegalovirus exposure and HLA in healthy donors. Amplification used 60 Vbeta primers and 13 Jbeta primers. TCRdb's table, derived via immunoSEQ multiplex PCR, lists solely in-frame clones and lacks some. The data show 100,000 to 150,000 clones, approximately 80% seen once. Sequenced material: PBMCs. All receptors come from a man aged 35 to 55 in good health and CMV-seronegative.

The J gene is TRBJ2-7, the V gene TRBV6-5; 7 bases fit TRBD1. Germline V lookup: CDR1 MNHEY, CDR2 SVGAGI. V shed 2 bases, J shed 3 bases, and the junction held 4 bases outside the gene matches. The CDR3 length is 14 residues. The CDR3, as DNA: TGTGCCAGCAGTTACGGGACAGTTGGCTACGAGCAGTACTTC. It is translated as CASSYGTVGYEQYF.

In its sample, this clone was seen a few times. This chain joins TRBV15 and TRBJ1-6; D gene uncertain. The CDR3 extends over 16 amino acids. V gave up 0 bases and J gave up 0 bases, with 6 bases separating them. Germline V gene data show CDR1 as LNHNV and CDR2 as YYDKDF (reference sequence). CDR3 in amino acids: CATSRDASSYNSPLHF. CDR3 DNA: TGTGCCACCAGCAGAGACGCGAGCTCCTATAATTCACCCCTCCACTTT.

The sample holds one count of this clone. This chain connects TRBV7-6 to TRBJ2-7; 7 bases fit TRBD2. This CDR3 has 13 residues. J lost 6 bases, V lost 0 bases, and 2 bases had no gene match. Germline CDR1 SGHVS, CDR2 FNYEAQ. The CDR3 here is CASSLASGTEQYF. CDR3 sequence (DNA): TGTGCCAGCAGCTTAGCGAGCGGGACCGAGCAGTACTTC.

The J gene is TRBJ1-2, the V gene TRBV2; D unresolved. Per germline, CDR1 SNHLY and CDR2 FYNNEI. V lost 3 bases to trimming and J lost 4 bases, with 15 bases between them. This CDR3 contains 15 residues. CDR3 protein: CASSDGGGRSYGYTF. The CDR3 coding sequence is TGTGCCAGCAGTGATGGTGGCGGGCGATCCTATGGCTACACCTTC.

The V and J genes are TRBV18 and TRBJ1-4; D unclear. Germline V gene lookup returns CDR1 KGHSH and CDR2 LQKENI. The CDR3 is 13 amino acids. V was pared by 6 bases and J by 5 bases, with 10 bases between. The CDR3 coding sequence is TGTGCCAGCTCTCCCCTCGCGAATGAAAAACTGTTTTTT. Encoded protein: CASSPLANEKLFF.

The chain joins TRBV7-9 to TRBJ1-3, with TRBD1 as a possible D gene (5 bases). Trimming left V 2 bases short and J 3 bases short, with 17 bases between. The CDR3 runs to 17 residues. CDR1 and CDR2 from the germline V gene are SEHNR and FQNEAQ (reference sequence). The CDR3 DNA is TGTGCCAGCAGCTTAATGGAACAGGCGGTTATTGGAAACACCATATATTTT. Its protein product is CASSLMEQAVIGNTIYF. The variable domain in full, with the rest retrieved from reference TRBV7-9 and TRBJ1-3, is DTGVSQNPRHKITKRGQNVTFRCDPISEHNRLYWYRQTLGQGPEFLTYFQNEAQLEKSRLLSDRFSAERPKGSFSTLEIQRTEQGDSAMYLCASSLMEQAVIGNTIYFGEGSWLTVV.

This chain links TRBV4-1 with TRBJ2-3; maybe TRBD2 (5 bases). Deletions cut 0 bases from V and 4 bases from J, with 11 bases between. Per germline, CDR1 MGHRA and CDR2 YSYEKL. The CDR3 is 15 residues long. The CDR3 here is CASSQDEAGADTQYF. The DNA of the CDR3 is TGCGCCAGCAGCCAAGATGAAGCCGGGGCAGATACGCAGTATTTT.

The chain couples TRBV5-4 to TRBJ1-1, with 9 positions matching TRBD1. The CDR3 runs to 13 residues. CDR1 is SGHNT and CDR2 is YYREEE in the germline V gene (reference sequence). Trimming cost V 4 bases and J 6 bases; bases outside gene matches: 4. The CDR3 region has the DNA TGTGCCAGCAGCGGGACAGGGAGGTCTGAAGCTTTCTTT. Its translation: CASSGTGRSEAFF. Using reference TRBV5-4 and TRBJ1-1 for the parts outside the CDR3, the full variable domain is ETGVTQSPTHLIKTRGQQVTLRCSSQSGHNTVSWYQQALGQGPQFIFQYYREEENGRGNFPPRFSGLQFPNYSSELNVNALELDDSALYLCASSGTGRSEAFFGQGTRLTVV.

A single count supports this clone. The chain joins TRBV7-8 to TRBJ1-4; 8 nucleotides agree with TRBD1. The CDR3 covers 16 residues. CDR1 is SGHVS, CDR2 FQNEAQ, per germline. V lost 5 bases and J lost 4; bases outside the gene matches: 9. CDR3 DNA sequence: TGTGCCAGCAGCCCGGCTTGGACAGGGAGTAATGAAAAACTGTTTTTT. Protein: CASSPAWTGSNEKLFF. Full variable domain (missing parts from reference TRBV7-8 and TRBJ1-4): GAGVSQSPRYKVAKRGQDVALRCDPISGHVSLFWYQQALGQGPEFLTYFQNEAQLDKSGLPSDRFFAERPEGSVSTLKIQRTQQEDSAVYLCASSPAWTGSNEKLFFGSGTQLSVL.

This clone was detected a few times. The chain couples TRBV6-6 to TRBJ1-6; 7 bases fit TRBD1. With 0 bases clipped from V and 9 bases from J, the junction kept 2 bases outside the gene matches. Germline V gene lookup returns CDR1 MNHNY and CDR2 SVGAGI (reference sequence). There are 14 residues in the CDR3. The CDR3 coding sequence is TGTGCCAGCAGTTACTCAGGGGGCGCTTCACCCCTCCACTTT. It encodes CASSYSGGASPLHF.